The TCR beta chain under discussion was sequenced for a study of identical twins. General study points: Twins' excess sharing was less marked for out-of-frame beta sequences. While abundant cord blood beta clonotypes carried fewer insertions, memory repertoires showed no such pattern.

In its sample, this clonotype was seen once. Its antigen is undetermined. Trimming removed 5 bases at V and 11 bases at J, with 17 bases between. The CDR3 spans 13 residues. Using its own MiXCR run on the 5' RACE reads, TCRdb lists one record per CDR3 protein. Counted here are 1.5 million to 2 million distinct CDR3 sequences, 25% to 35% occurring once; the ten biggest clones make up roughly 0.3%. Sequenced input: cord blood. V usage is TRBV12-3 or TRBV12-4 and J usage is TRBJ2-3; D is tentatively TRBD1 or TRBD2 (5 bases each). The clonotype originates from a newborn girl in good health. The DNA of the CDR3 is TGTGCCAGCAGTCCAGGGAGAGCAGATGTGCAGTATTTT. It specifies CASSPGRADVQYF.